Following are 28 T cell receptor beta chains from one sample sequenced in a study of glioma-infiltrating T cells after dendritic cell vaccination. This table comes from immunoSEQ multiplex PCR, and its TCRdb copy is limited to in-frame clones, with some not included. The profile shows about 96,000 clones, approximately 80% of them singletons. The specimen comprised blood, sampled before dendritic cell vaccination. These receptors came from a human donor with glioblastoma.

In this sample, this clone turned up a few times. The chain employs TRBV19 and TRBJ2-1, with TRBD2 matching 9 bases. In germline, CDR1 is LNHDA, CDR2 SQIVND (reference sequence). This CDR3 has 20 amino acids. The V gene end was trimmed by 2 bases and the J gene end by 4 bases; junction bases not matched to a gene: 18. CDR3 sequence reads: CASSIWTEPPTSGTYNEQFF. CDR3 in DNA: TGTGCCAGTAGTATATGGACAGAACCACCGACTAGCGGAACGTACAATGAGCAGTTCTTC.

This chain links TRBV2 with TRBJ1-4, with 7 bases identical to TRBD1. V trimming: 6 bases; J trimming: 0 bases; junction bases outside the gene matches: 1. The CDR3 consists of 14 residues. The germline CDR1 and CDR2 sequences are SNHLY and FYNNEI. The CDR3 DNA reads TGTGCCAGCAGGGACAGGTCAACTAATGAAAAACTGTTTTTT. Protein: CASRDRSTNEKLFF.

This chain joins TRBV19 and TRBJ2-2; possibly TRBD2 for D (6 bases). Trimming took off 9 bases at V and 5 bases at J, with 16 bases between the two ends. CDR3 length: 14 amino acids. Germline V lookup: CDR1 LNHDA, CDR2 SQIVND (reference sequence). Here the CDR3 DNA reads TGTGCCAGCACCCCCCGGGGGAGAACCGGGGAGCTGTTTTTT. Amino acids: CASTPRGRTGELFF.

The chain uses TRBV10-2 and TRBJ2-5, with D possibly matching TRBD1 (6 bases). V was pared by 0 bases and J by 9 bases, with 23 bases between. Germline assignment: CDR1 WSHSY and CDR2 SAAADI. This CDR3 region has 17 residues. CDR3 amino acids: CASSESMSFWLSGAQYF. CDR3 in DNA: TGCGCCAGCAGTGAGTCAATGTCGTTTTGGTTATCAGGGGCCCAGTACTTC.

This CDR3 reads CASSRAGVQPQHF. The CDR3 nucleotides read TGTGCCAGTTCCCGGGCAGGGGTTCAGCCCCAGCATTTT. V usage is TRBV19 and J usage is TRBJ1-5; D is perhaps TRBD1 (6 bases). Trimming cost V 8 bases and J 6 bases, with 14 bases left between them. This CDR3 has 13 amino acids. Germline V gene data show CDR1 as LNHDA and CDR2 as SQIVND (reference sequence).

The V call is TRBV19, the J call TRBJ1-2; tentative D call: TRBD1 (5 bases). The ends were cut back, 6 bases at V and 7 bases at J, with 9 bases in the middle. Germline values: CDR1 LNHDA, CDR2 SQIVND (reference sequence). The CDR3 consists of 11 residues. DNA for the CDR3: TGTGCCAGTAGGAGACAGTCTGGCTACACCTTC. This sequence encodes CASRRQSGYTF.

Ten or more counts support this clone. V is TRBV11-3 and J is TRBJ1-1, with 7 bases lining up with TRBD1. Germline trimming cut 5 bases from V and 0 bases from J; bases unmatched to any gene: 3. From germline, CDR1 is SGHNT and CDR2 YENEEA. This CDR3 contains 14 residues. This CDR3 is CASSPGGLNTEAFF. The CDR3 nucleotides are TGTGCCAGCAGCCCAGGGGGATTGAACACTGAAGCTTTCTTT.

The rearrangement joins TRBV7-8 to TRBJ1-2; no clear D. Germline V gene lookup returns CDR1 SGHVS and CDR2 FQNEAQ. Trimming took 1 base from V and 2 from J, leaving 8 bases between them. The CDR3 is made up of 14 amino acids. CDR3: CASSLGERNYGYTF. The DNA for the CDR3 is TGTGCCAGCAGCTTAGGAGAGAGAAACTATGGCTACACCTTC.

This clone was found a few times. The gene calls are TRBV6-5 and TRBJ1-3; D is ambiguous. Trimming pared 0 bases from V and 2 bases from J, leaving 8 bases between. The germline V gene has CDR1 MNHEY and CDR2 SVGAGI. This CDR3 has 15 residues. The CDR3 spells CASSYSQVPGNTIYF. The CDR3 bases are TGTGCCAGCAGTTACTCCCAGGTTCCTGGAAACACCATATATTTT.

This clone was seen a handful of times. Relative to the germline gene, one junction end is altered; a read error may explain this. This sequence joins TRBV19 and TRBJ2-2; 7 bases match TRBD1. Germline lookup yields CDR1 LNHDA and CDR2 SQIVND (reference sequence). This CDR3 spans 14 amino acids. The CDR3 nucleotides read TGTGCCAGTAGTTTAGACAGGGTCGCCGGGGAGCTGTTTTTT. It yields the protein CASSLDRVAGELFF.

The chain combines TRBV6-5 with TRBJ2-7; D is possibly TRBD2 (5 bases). The CDR3 has 16 residues. V lost 2 bases, J lost 3 bases, and 17 bases lay in between. CDR1 MNHEY and CDR2 SVGAGI come from the germline V gene. The DNA for the CDR3 is TGTGCCAGCAGTTACGGGTCGTCCGGCGGGTACTACGAGCAGTACTTC. Its protein is CASSYGSSGGYYEQYF.

The V gene is TRBV21-1, the J gene TRBJ2-3; the table assigns TRBD1, which was not confirmed against the DNA. TRBV21-1 counts as a pseudogene. The CDR3 sequence is 13 residues long. The CDR3 bases are TGTGCCAGCAGACAGGGGAGAACAGATACGCAGTATTTT. Amino acid sequence: CASRQGRTDTQYF.

Details on this clone: Additional DNA sequences in this sample encode the identical CDR3. The chain employs TRBV5-1 and TRBJ1-2; D is undetermined. Germline lookup yields CDR1 SGHRS and CDR2 YFSETQ. Trimming stripped 0 bases from V and 4 bases from J, with 7 bases between. The CDR3 has 13 amino acids. The CDR3 nucleotides are TGCGCCAGCAGCTTGGGAGGGAGCTATGGCTACACCTTC. It is translated as CASSLGGSYGYTF. Using reference TRBV5-1 and TRBJ1-2 for the parts outside the CDR3, the full variable domain is KAGVTQTPRYLIKTRGQQVTLSCSPISGHRSVSWYQQTPGQGLQFLFEYFSETQRNKGNFPGRFSGRQFSNSRSEMNVSTLELGDSALYLCASSLGGSYGYTFGSGTRLTVV.

The chain has TRBV30 and TRBJ1-6, with D possibly TRBD1 on 6 matching bases. The CDR3 is made up of 13 amino acids. V was shortened by 4 bases and J by 7 bases, with 11 bases between the two germline ends. Germline V lookup: CDR1 GTSNPN, CDR2 SVGIG (reference sequence). The CDR3 DNA sequence: TGTGCCTGGAAGGGGGACCACAATTCACCCCTCCACTTT. This translates into CAWKGDHNSPLHF.

J is TRBJ1-2 and V is TRBV6-1; no clear D. The CDR3 runs to 13 residues. Germline V gives CDR1 MNHNS, CDR2 SASEGT. Trimming shortened V by 3 bases and J by 8 bases, and 13 bases separated the two germline ends. In DNA, the CDR3 is TGTGCCAGCAGTGATGCAGCACTAACGGGCTACACCTTC. Amino acids: CASSDAALTGYTF.

The chain links TRBV5-1 to TRBJ2-7; TRBD2 aligns across 10 bases. With V trimmed by 3 bases and J by 3 bases, 6 bases remained unmatched. Looked up from germline, CDR1 is SGHRS and CDR2 is YFSETQ. CDR3 length equals 15 residues. Here the CDR3 reads CASSSSSGGFYEQYF. CDR3 bases: TGCGCCAGCAGCTCATCTAGCGGGGGTTTCTACGAGCAGTACTTC. The whole variable domain, remainder taken from reference TRBV5-1 and TRBJ2-7, is KAGVTQTPRYLIKTRGQQVTLSCSPISGHRSVSWYQQTPGQGLQFLFEYFSETQRNKGNFPGRFSGRQFSNSRSEMNVSTLELGDSALYLCASSSSSGGFYEQYFGPGTRLTVT.

The rearrangement joins TRBV12-5 to TRBJ2-1, with D perhaps TRBD2 (6 bases). V was clipped by 6 bases and J by 4 bases, with 7 bases between them. The CDR3 spans 12 residues. Germline V gene sequence: CDR1 LGHNT, CDR2 FRNRAP. CDR3 region: CASGRGYNEQFF. The DNA for the CDR3 is TGTGCTAGTGGGCGGGGATACAATGAGCAGTTCTTC.

The chain combines TRBV9 with TRBJ1-3; the D gene is possibly TRBD1 (6 bases). The V end was cut by 4 bases, the J end by 2 bases, with 22 bases between. The CDR3 is made up of 18 amino acids. The germline gives CDR1 SGDLS, CDR2 YYNGEE. CDR3 sequence: CASSSNPGQSRPGNTIYF. The CDR3 nucleotides read TGTGCCAGCAGCTCCAACCCCGGACAGTCCCGGCCTGGAAACACCATATATTTT.

This clone was counted once. This rearrangement joins TRBV5-4 to TRBJ2-3, with D tentatively TRBD2 (6 bases). Germline-derived CDR1 and CDR2 are SGHNT and YYREEE (reference sequence). CDR3 length: 14 amino acids. V lost 5 bases and J lost 2, with 12 bases in between. The CDR3 DNA sequence: TGTGCCAGCAGGCAGCGGGTTGACACAGATACGCAGTATTTT. The encoded protein is CASRQRVDTDTQYF. The whole variable domain, filled in from reference TRBV5-4 and TRBJ2-3, reads ETGVTQSPTHLIKTRGQQVTLRCSSQSGHNTVSWYQQALGQGPQFIFQYYREEENGRGNFPPRFSGLQFPNYSSELNVNALELDDSALYLCASRQRVDTDTQYFGPGTRLTVL.

This clone was counted a few times. CDR3 coding DNA: TGTGCCAGCAGTCCGCCGAAAAGGGCTGGACAGGGTTCGGGAAATCAGCCCCAGCATTTT. Translation: CASSPPKRAGQGSGNQPQHF. This chain connects TRBV28 to TRBJ1-5; 8 nucleotides align to TRBD1. V gave up 5 bases and J gave up 4 bases; unmatched junction bases: 22. CDR3 size: 20 residues. The V gene's germline CDR1 is MDHEN and CDR2 SYDVKM.

The rearrangement joins TRBV11-3 to TRBJ2-1; 9 nucleotides agree with TRBD2. The CDR3 has 15 residues. The V segment lost 3 bases and the J segment 6 bases; nucleotides outside the gene matches: 6. Germline CDR1 is SGHNT and CDR2 is YENEEA. CDR3: CASSLEIAGVNEQFF. For the CDR3, the DNA is TGTGCCAGCAGCTTGGAAATAGCGGGAGTCAATGAGCAGTTCTTC.

V gene TRBV10-2 combines with J gene TRBJ2-1; the D gene is possibly TRBD1 (6 bases). This CDR3 region has 15 residues. Trimming took off 0 bases at V and 3 bases at J, with 9 bases between the two ends. CDR1 WSHSY and CDR2 SAAADI come from the germline V gene. CDR3 protein: CASSESGQSYNEQFF. The CDR3 DNA follows: TGCGCCAGCAGTGAGTCTGGACAGAGCTACAATGAGCAGTTCTTC.

The chain joins TRBV9 to TRBJ2-1; TRBD1 matches 8 bases. The V gene's germline CDR1 is SGDLS and CDR2 YYNGEE. The J segment lost 2 bases and the V segment lost 4 bases, leaving 8 bases of the junction unmatched. CDR3 length: 16 amino acids. The CDR3 sequence: CASSPQGTGAYNEQFF. As DNA, the CDR3 is TGTGCCAGCAGCCCACAAGGGACAGGCGCCTACAATGAGCAGTTCTTC.

On this clone itself: The sample holds other DNA sequences that translate to the same CDR3. V and J are TRBV5-1 and TRBJ2-1; 10 bases match TRBD2. Germline V gene data show CDR1 as SGHRS and CDR2 as YFSETQ. Losses at the gene ends were 0 bases for V and 4 bases for J; bases not matched to a gene: 1. The CDR3 totals 15 residues. The CDR3 loop reads CASSLGLAGYNEQFF. The CDR3 DNA sequence: TGCGCCAGCAGCTTGGGACTAGCGGGTTACAATGAGCAGTTCTTC.

CDR3 in amino acids: CASSPEQGGNTEAFF. CDR3 coding DNA: TGTGCCAGCTCACCCGAACAGGGCGGGAACACTGAAGCTTTCTTT. The genes are TRBV18 and TRBJ1-1; weak D call: TRBD1 (6 bases). The CDR3 runs to 15 residues. V lost 3 bases to trimming and J lost 1 base, with 12 bases between them. The V gene's germline CDR1 is KGHSH and CDR2 LQKENI. The whole variable domain, filled in from reference TRBV18 and TRBJ1-1, reads NAGVMQNPRHLVRRRGQEARLRCSPMKGHSHVYWYRQLPEEGLKFMVYLQKENIIDESGMPKERFSAEFPKEGPSILRIQQVVRGDSAAYFCASSPEQGGNTEAFFGQGTRLTVV.

The chain has TRBV19 and TRBJ1-6; D ambiguous. The V end lost 3 bases, the J end lost 7 bases, and 4 bases lay between the germline ends. The CDR3 extends over 12 amino acids. The V gene's germline CDR1 is LNHDA and CDR2 SQIVND (reference sequence). The CDR3 loop is CASSILNSPLHF. CDR3 sequence (DNA): TGTGCCAGTAGTATCCTCAATTCACCCCTCCACTTT.

CDR3 nucleotides: TGTGCCAGCAGGCAGGGTGGCACAGATACGCAGTATTTT. This encodes CASRQGGTDTQYF. The rearrangement uses TRBV6-5 and TRBJ2-3, with a weak D call TRBD1 (5 bases). The V gene's germline CDR1 is MNHEY and CDR2 SVGAGI. Trimming cost V 6 bases and J 1 base, with 8 bases left between them. The CDR3 spans 13 residues.

In the case of this clone: Distinct nucleotide sequences in the sample also encode this CDR3. CDR3 sequence (DNA): TGCGCCAGCAGCCAAGATCGCGGTAGCGGCACAGATACGCAGTATTTT. Its protein product is CASSQDRGSGTDTQYF. The chain links TRBV4-1 to TRBJ2-3; a possible D gene is TRBD2 (5 bases). CDR3 size: 16 residues. The V gene's germline CDR1 is MGHRA and CDR2 YSYEKL. The V end was cut by 0 bases, the J end by 1 base, with 11 bases between.